The 23 T cell receptor beta chains listed next were all sequenced from one sample in a study of blood T cells in healthy people across ages. Primed by a sample-barcoded 5' primer and a J-beta primer mix, a second PCR proceeded for 7 to 11 cycles. Each CDR3 protein gets one entry after TCRdb re-called the 5' RACE reads with MiXCR. Among around 500,000 distinct CDR3 sequences listed, roughly 48% were seen once. The sequencing input was blood. These receptors were collected from a man aged 80 or over in good health.

The chain joins TRBV7-2 to TRBJ2-3; 8 positions match TRBD2. The CDR3 totals 18 residues. Germline loops: CDR1 SGHTA, CDR2 FQGNSA. Trimming removed 5 bases from V and 0 bases from J; junction bases left unmatched: 13. The CDR3 here is CASSTQPGGTFSTDTQYF. CDR3 in DNA: TGTGCCAGCAGCACGCAGCCGGGAGGGACCTTTAGCACAGATACGCAGTATTTT.

The chain recombines TRBV7-2 with TRBJ2-5; no definite D call. Germline CDR1 is SGHTA and CDR2 is FQGNSA. The CDR3 contains 12 residues. Trimming took off 3 bases at V and 5 bases at J, with 7 bases between the two ends. DNA of the CDR3: TGTGCCAGCAGCTTCCTGGGGGAGACCCAGTACTTC. It yields the protein CASSFLGETQYF.

Points on this clonotype: Sequence at one end of the junction differs from germline and may be a read error. The chain is built from TRBV7-2 and TRBJ2-1, with TRBD1 matching 7 bases. CDR1 SGHTA and CDR2 FQGNSA come from the germline V gene. The CDR3 is 15 residues long. The CDR3 DNA follows: TGTGCCAGCATCCTCGGAGGACAGGCGTACAAGGAGCAGTTCTTC. It encodes CASILGGQAYKEQFF.

Comments on this clonotype: This sequence may be a read error, since a much larger clone differs from it by one base. J is TRBJ2-1 and V is TRBV29-1, with 9 nucleotides matching TRBD2. The V gene end was trimmed by 1 base and the J gene end by 13 bases; junction bases not matched to a gene: 11. Germline CDR1 SQVTM, CDR2 ANQGSEA. The length of the CDR3 is 14 residues. This CDR3 is CSVEVSGSGETQFF. Written as DNA, the CDR3 is TGCAGCGTTGAAGTTAGCGGGAGTGGAGAGACCCAGTTCTTC.

This clonotype was recorded at least ten times. The rearrangement links TRBV6-5 to TRBJ1-5; 7 bases align to TRBD1. The CDR3 loop spans 15 amino acids. Unmatched junction bases numbered 8, after V lost 5 bases and J lost 4 bases. Germline loops: CDR1 MNHEY, CDR2 SVGAGI. CDR3 DNA sequence: TGTGCCAGCAGTCACAGACAGGGATGGAATCAGCCCCAGCATTTT. It codes for CASSHRQGWNQPQHF.

About this clonotype: This may be a read error: a much more frequent sequence differs by one nucleotide. J is TRBJ2-1 and V is TRBV6-6; 7 bases align to TRBD2. Germline lookup yields CDR1 MNHNY and CDR2 SVGAGI (reference sequence). The CDR3 is 16 amino acids. The V and J ends lost 5 bases and 9 bases, in that order; junction bases with no gene match: 16. This CDR3 reads CASSPSGLVGYSEQFF. The CDR3 nucleotides read TGTGCCAGCAGTCCCTCCGGACTAGTGGGATATAGTGAGCAGTTCTTC.

The chain is built from TRBV12-3 or TRBV12-4 and TRBJ2-5, with TRBD1 as a possible D gene (6 bases). With 6 bases removed from V and 5 bases from J, the gap between germline ends came to 13 bases. The CDR3 loop spans 13 amino acids. CDR3 coding DNA: TGTGCCAGCAGGCAGGGGATATCCGAGACCCAGTACTTC. Encoded protein: CASRQGISETQYF.

This chain links TRBV24-1 with TRBJ2-5; D remains unclear. The CDR3 has 15 residues. The V end was cut by 2 bases, the J end by 4 bases, with 13 bases between. Germline lookup yields CDR1 KGHDR and CDR2 SFDVKD. Written as DNA, the CDR3 is TGTGCCACCAGTGATTCGGTCGGGCCGGGAGAGACCCAGTACTTC. This gives the protein CATSDSVGPGETQYF.

The gene calls are TRBV7-2 and TRBJ2-2, with D tentatively TRBD2 (6 bases). V was cut by 5 bases and J by 0 bases, with 10 bases left in between. The CDR3 contains 15 residues. Germline V CDR1 and CDR2: SGHTA, FQGNSA. CDR3 bases: TGTGCCAGCAGCCCGAGGGAGGCGAACACCGGGGAGCTGTTTTTT. Amino acids: CASSPREANTGELFF. Full variable domain (outside the CDR3, taken from reference TRBV7-2 and TRBJ2-2): GAGVSQSPSNKVTEKGKDVELRCDPISGHTALYWYRQSLGQGLEFLIYFQGNSAPDKSGLPSDRFSAERTGGSVSTLTIQRTQQEDSAVYLCASSPREANTGELFFGEGSRLTVL.

The chain carries TRBV27 and TRBJ2-5, with D tentatively TRBD1 or TRBD2 (5 bases each). The assigned J gene may be wrong: the sequence end matches TRBJ2-7 better. Germline CDR1 is MNHEY and CDR2 is SMNVEV (reference sequence). The CDR3 is 13 residues long. CDR3 bases: TGTGCCAGCAGTGGATTCGGGACGAGCGAGCAGTACTTC. The encoded protein is CASSGFGTSEQYF.

The rearrangement links TRBV20-1 to TRBJ2-7; possibly TRBD1 for D (5 bases). The CDR3 has 13 residues. V was clipped by 3 bases and J by 6 bases, with 15 bases between them. Per germline, CDR1 DFQATT and CDR2 SNEGSKA (reference sequence). DNA of the CDR3: TGCAGTGCTAGCACAGGAAAGATCGCCGAGCAGTACTTC. It codes for CSASTGKIAEQYF.

This clonotype appeared a single time. The genes are TRBV13 and TRBJ2-7, with D perhaps assigned TRBD1 or TRBD2 (5 bases each). The V end was cut by 5 bases, the J end by 2 bases, with 10 bases between. Germline V lookup: CDR1 PRHDT, CDR2 FYEKMQ (reference sequence). The CDR3 consists of 13 residues. CDR3 sequence reads: CASSGTVPYEQYF. The CDR3 nucleotides read TGTGCCAGCAGCGGGACGGTTCCCTACGAGCAGTACTTC. The variable domain in full, completed from reference TRBV13 and TRBJ2-7, reads AAGVIQSPRHLIKEKRETATLKCYPIPRHDTVYWYQQGPGQDPQFLISFYEKMQSDKGSIPDRFSAQQFSDYHSELNMSSLELGDSALYFCASSGTVPYEQYFGPGTRLTVT.

V and J are TRBV3-1 and TRBJ2-7; TRBD2 matches 8 bases. Losses at the gene ends were 5 bases for V and 4 bases for J; bases not matched to a gene: 10. CDR1 is LGHDT, CDR2 YNNKEL, per germline (reference sequence). The CDR3 consists of 15 residues. CDR3 DNA sequence: TGTGCCAGCAGCTTAGATCCGGGAGGGCCTTACGAGCAGTACTTC. Protein sequence: CASSLDPGGPYEQYF.

The chain recombines TRBV4-3 with TRBJ2-6; D is ambiguous. The CDR3 is 15 amino acids. CDR1 LGHNA and CDR2 YSLEER come from the germline V gene. V was trimmed by 4 bases and J by 4 bases, leaving 11 bases between them. The chain's CDR3 is CASSPVTQGANVLTF. The CDR3 DNA follows: TGCGCCAGCAGCCCTGTCACTCAGGGGGCCAACGTCCTGACTTTC.

This clonotype has a handful of counts. The rearrangement joins TRBV20-1 to TRBJ1-2; D unclear. In germline, CDR1 is DFQATT, CDR2 SNEGSKA (reference sequence). The V end was cut by 0 bases, the J end by 4 bases, with 12 bases between. The CDR3 is made up of 14 amino acids. DNA of the CDR3: TGCAGTGCTAGAGATCAAGCAGATACCTATGGCTACACCTTC. Its protein is CSARDQADTYGYTF.

This chain uses TRBV20-1 with TRBJ2-7; the match to TRBD1 covers 8 bases. The CDR3 covers 14 residues. After removal of 4 bases from V and 9 bases from J, the junction contained 14 bases not matched to a gene. Germline CDR1 is DFQATT and CDR2 is SNEGSKA (reference sequence). As DNA, the CDR3 is TGCAGTGCTACCCTCGGGACAGGAGCCTTTGGGCAGTACTTC. This sequence encodes CSATLGTGAFGQYF.

The J gene is TRBJ2-1, the V gene TRBV29-1; 10 bases match TRBD2. This CDR3 has 13 residues. Germline CDR1 reads SQVTM; CDR2 reads ANQGSEA. The V and J ends lost 3 bases and 7 bases, in that order; junction bases with no gene match: 3. In nucleotides, the CDR3 is TGCAGCGTTGAGGCTAGCGGGAGTAATGAGCAGTTCTTC. It codes for CSVEASGSNEQFF.

CDR3 sequence reads: CSARESVPAKNIQYF. As DNA, the CDR3 is TGCAGTGCTAGAGAAAGCGTTCCAGCCAAAAACATTCAGTACTTC. The chain has TRBV20-1 and TRBJ2-4; D ambiguous. Deletions cut 0 bases from V and 0 bases from J, with 9 bases between. The CDR3 extends over 15 amino acids. Germline CDR1 is DFQATT and CDR2 is SNEGSKA (reference sequence).

The chain carries TRBV14 and TRBJ2-3; a possible D gene is TRBD1 (5 bases). The CDR3 has 15 amino acids. Trimming shortened V by 4 bases and J by 5 bases, and 16 bases separated the two germline ends. The V gene's germline CDR1 is SGHDN and CDR2 FVKESK. The DNA of the CDR3 is TGTGCCAGCAGCCGTCGGCAGGGCTTCCAAGATACGCAGTATTTT. It specifies CASSRRQGFQDTQYF.

The chain uses TRBV27 and TRBJ2-1; D is ambiguous. Trimming took off 0 bases at V and 8 bases at J, with 11 bases between the two ends. Germline CDR1 is MNHEY and CDR2 is SMNVEV (reference sequence). There are 14 residues in the CDR3. CDR3 DNA sequence: TGTGCCAGCAGTTTATCGGCGACTCCCCATGAGCAGTTCTTC. This translates into CASSLSATPHEQFF.

This clonotype has a handful of counts. DNA for the CDR3: TGTGCCAGCAGCCTGCTGGGGGGAGGCAGGGTTTCCTATGGCTACACCTTC. Its translation: CASSLLGGGRVSYGYTF. The gene calls are TRBV6-5 and TRBJ1-2; tentative D call: TRBD1 (5 bases). Germline values: CDR1 MNHEY, CDR2 SVGAGI. Deletions cut 6 bases from V and 4 bases from J, with 24 bases between. The CDR3 consists of 17 residues.

As regards this clonotype: A single base separates this from a much larger clone, so it may be a read error. The chain uses TRBV6-6 and TRBJ2-1, with D possibly matching TRBD1 (5 bases). V lost 7 bases and J 15 bases, leaving 22 bases between the germline ends. The length of the CDR3 is 13 residues. Germline V gene lookup returns CDR1 MNHNY and CDR2 SVGAGI (reference sequence). As DNA, the CDR3 is TGTGCCAGCACCGACTGGGAACGACAGAGTATGTTCTTC. It yields the protein CASTDWERQSMFF.

The rearrangement links TRBV14 to TRBJ1-5; tentatively, D is TRBD1 (5 bases). The CDR3 sequence is 13 residues long. Germline V CDR1 and CDR2: SGHDN, FVKESK. V lost 4 bases to trimming and J lost 5 bases, with 9 bases between them. The CDR3 nucleotides read TGTGCCAGCAGCCTTAGACAGCATCAGCCCCAGCATTTT. Its translation: CASSLRQHQPQHF.